The 29 T cell receptor beta chains below come from one sample, sequenced in a study of T-cell reconstitution after alpha-beta-depleted transplantation in children. Unique molecular identifiers were incorporated during preparation of the TCRbeta library. TCRdb processed the PCR reads anew with MiXCR; each CDR3 protein has one entry. The sample shows around 960,000 distinct CDR3 sequences, less than 30% of them seen only once. The source material was PBMCs, mostly from graft donor cells, sampled 360 days after TCRalphabeta/CD19-depleted stem cell transplant. These receptors were collected from a boy younger than two who had a stem cell transplant for SCID, so the T cells may come from the graft donor.

This clonotype was counted only a few times. This chain uses TRBV4-1 with TRBJ2-2; D remains unclear. Germline CDR1 is MGHRA and CDR2 is YSYEKL. This CDR3 contains 14 residues. Trimming took off 1 base at V and 4 bases at J, with 7 bases between the two ends. The CDR3 DNA is TGCGCCAGCAGCCAAGTCCGATTCACCGGGGAGCTGTTTTTT. Translation gives CASSQVRFTGELFF.

This clonotype appeared a few times. The chain links TRBV7-2 to TRBJ2-5; D is undetermined. Looked up from germline, CDR1 is SGHTA and CDR2 is FQGNSA. Between the trimmed V and J ends, which lost 1 base and 3 bases, there was a span of 9 bases. This CDR3 spans 14 amino acids. CDR3 residues: CASSLEVWEETQYF. The CDR3 bases are TGTGCCAGCAGCTTAGAAGTCTGGGAAGAGACCCAGTACTTC.

This clonotype was picked up a small number of times. This chain uses TRBV7-6 with TRBJ2-2, with D hard to call. Germline loops: CDR1 SGHVS, CDR2 FNYEAQ. V lost 0 bases, J lost 5 bases, and 16 bases lay in between. The CDR3 spans 17 residues. The CDR3 DNA reads as TGTGCCAGCAGCTTAGCTGGCGGTGTCAAATGGACCGGGGAGCTGTTTTTT. Protein product: CASSLAGGVKWTGELFF.

V and J are TRBV11-2 and TRBJ2-1; 9 nucleotides agree with TRBD1. The CDR3 has 16 residues. The germline CDR1 and CDR2 sequences are SGHAT and FQNNGV. J was trimmed by 5 bases and V by 1 base; bases with no gene match: 6. The CDR3 sequence: CASSLVLGQGHNEQFF. In DNA, the CDR3 is TGTGCCAGCAGCTTAGTGTTGGGACAGGGCCACAATGAGCAGTTCTTC.

This clonotype was counted ten times or more. V gene TRBV9 combines with J gene TRBJ1-2; D is undetermined. The CDR3 has 12 amino acids. The germline gives CDR1 SGDLS, CDR2 YYNGEE. The germline V and J ends were trimmed by 7 bases and 0 bases, with 7 bases remaining between them. The CDR3 DNA follows: TGTGCCAGCGTGTCAGCTAACTATGGCTACACCTTC. This encodes CASVSANYGYTF.

This chain connects TRBV4-3 to TRBJ2-7; D unresolved. The CDR3 totals 14 residues. CDR1 and CDR2 (germline): LGHNA, YSLEER. V dropped 1 base and J dropped 4 bases, with 11 bases sitting between them. The CDR3 is CASSQGLRTYEQYF. The CDR3 nucleotides are TGCGCCAGCAGCCAAGGACTCAGGACGTACGAGCAGTACTTC.

The chain carries TRBV24-1 and TRBJ2-5; 7 bases align to TRBD1. This CDR3 contains 15 residues. The V and J ends lost 3 bases and 5 bases, in that order; junction bases with no gene match: 8. Germline V gene lookup returns CDR1 KGHDR and CDR2 SFDVKD. For the CDR3, the DNA is TGTGCCACCAGTGATCCAACAGGGGACGGGGAGACCCAGTACTTC. It codes for CATSDPTGDGETQYF.

This clonotype was detected many times. The rearrangement joins TRBV28 to TRBJ2-4; a possible D gene is TRBD1 (5 bases). V was trimmed by 2 bases and J by 3 bases, leaving 11 bases between them. The CDR3 has 15 amino acids. The germline V gene encodes CDR1 MDHEN and CDR2 SYDVKM. CDR3 protein: CASSLRGIDKNIQYF. CDR3 DNA sequence: TGTGCCAGCAGTTTAAGGGGAATCGACAAAAACATTCAGTACTTC.

V gene TRBV28 combines with J gene TRBJ1-5; no firm D call. CDR1 and CDR2 (germline): MDHEN, SYDVKM. CDR3 length: 15 residues. Trimming took 3 bases from V and 4 from J, leaving 13 bases between them. The CDR3 is CASSFATTNNQPQHF. The CDR3 DNA sequence: TGTGCCAGCAGTTTCGCAACAACAAATAATCAGCCCCAGCATTTT.

The rearrangement joins TRBV28 to TRBJ2-5; unclear D gene. The ends were cut back, 0 bases at V and 5 bases at J, with 13 bases in the middle. CDR3 length equals 15 residues. CDR1 MDHEN and CDR2 SYDVKM come from the germline V gene. This CDR3 reads CASSLWNQGVETQYF. CDR3 DNA: TGTGCCAGCAGTTTATGGAATCAAGGAGTTGAGACCCAGTACTTC.

The sample holds a few counts of this clonotype. J is TRBJ2-2 and V is TRBV5-1; possibly TRBD2 for D (6 bases). Germline CDR1 SGHRS, CDR2 YFSETQ. The CDR3 has 13 amino acids. Trimming left V 3 bases short and J 6 bases short, with 9 bases between. The CDR3 DNA is TGCGCCAGCAGCTCTAGGGAGGCCGGGGAGCTGTTTTTT. It codes for CASSSREAGELFF.

As DNA, the CDR3 is TGCAGCGTTCATACAGGTCTGGCGACCGGGGAGCTGTTTTTT. Its protein product is CSVHTGLATGELFF. V gene TRBV29-1 combines with J gene TRBJ2-2; maybe TRBD1 (5 bases). The CDR3 sequence is 14 residues long. The germline V and J ends were trimmed by 5 bases and 5 bases, with 15 bases remaining between them. Germline-derived CDR1 and CDR2 are SQVTM and ANQGSEA.

This clonotype has a handful of counts. The chain is built from TRBV29-1 and TRBJ1-1; possibly TRBD1 for D (5 bases). Germline V gene data show CDR1 as SQVTM and CDR2 as ANQGSEA. V lost 7 bases and J 5 bases, leaving 14 bases between the germline ends. The CDR3 extends over 12 amino acids. The CDR3 DNA sequence: TGCAGCGGCCTAGGACCAGGGACTGAAGCTTTCTTT. Amino acid sequence: CSGLGPGTEAFF.

The chain recombines TRBV19 with TRBJ2-2; TRBD1 agrees at 8 bases. Germline CDR1 is LNHDA and CDR2 is SQIVND (reference sequence). The length of the CDR3 is 15 residues. Trimming cost V 4 bases and J 4 bases; bases outside gene matches: 5. The CDR3 spells CASSTGQGSTGELFF. In nucleotides, the CDR3 is TGTGCCAGTAGTACCGGACAGGGCAGCACCGGGGAGCTGTTTTTT. Based on the CDR3 plus reference TRBV19 and TRBJ2-2, the full variable domain is DGGITQSPKYLFRKEGQNVTLSCEQNLNHDAMYWYRQDPGQGLRLIYYSQIVNDFQKGDIAEGYSVSREKKESFPLTVTSAQKNPTAFYLCASSTGQGSTGELFFGEGSRLTVL.

This clonotype has more than one count but fewer than ten. DNA for the CDR3: TGTGCCAGCAGTAAGGGGTTATCGGACACTGAAGCTTTCTTT. Translated, it gives CASSKGLSDTEAFF. The rearrangement joins TRBV6-1 to TRBJ1-1; D perhaps matches TRBD1 (5 bases). Germline V gene data show CDR1 as MNHNS and CDR2 as SASEGT. With 5 bases removed from V and 3 bases from J, the gap between germline ends came to 13 bases. The CDR3 is 14 amino acids.

This clonotype was detected only a few times. V gene TRBV5-1 combines with J gene TRBJ2-1; possibly TRBD1 for D (5 bases). Germline V lookup: CDR1 SGHRS, CDR2 YFSETQ. This CDR3 has 16 residues. V gave up 0 bases and J gave up 5 bases, with 15 bases separating them. The CDR3 loop reads CASSLAGQGWDNEQFF. In DNA, the CDR3 is TGCGCCAGCAGCTTGGCTGGGCAGGGTTGGGACAATGAGCAGTTCTTC.

The chain has TRBV18 and TRBJ1-4; perhaps TRBD1 as D (5 bases). Germline CDR1 and CDR2: KGHSH and LQKENI. The V and J ends lost 0 bases and 7 bases respectively, with 18 bases between them. The CDR3 runs 17 residues. This CDR3 is CASSPPGGTGLGEKLFF. In DNA, the CDR3 is TGTGCCAGCTCACCACCGGGGGGGACCGGCCTAGGTGAAAAACTGTTTTTT.

The chain employs TRBV9 and TRBJ1-5; D is perhaps TRBD1 (5 bases). The germline V gene has CDR1 SGDLS and CDR2 YYNGEE. With 4 bases removed from V and 5 bases from J, the gap between germline ends came to 16 bases. CDR3 length: 15 residues. As DNA, the CDR3 is TGTGCCAGCAGCCCTAGCGGGGACGGGTATCAGCCCCAGCATTTT. Residues: CASSPSGDGYQPQHF.

This chain links TRBV6-2 or TRBV6-3 with TRBJ2-2; D possibly corresponds to TRBD1 (5 bases). This CDR3 has 17 amino acids. Trimming took off 2 bases at V and 2 bases at J, with 15 bases between the two ends. The germline gives CDR1 MNHEY, CDR2 SVGEGT. The CDR3 sequence: CASSYGQGYKNTGELFF. DNA of the CDR3: TGTGCCAGCAGTTACGGCCAGGGTTACAAAAACACCGGGGAGCTGTTTTTT.

This chain joins TRBV5-6 and TRBJ1-1, with 9 bases aligning to TRBD1. With 3 bases clipped from V and 6 bases from J, the junction kept 9 bases outside the gene matches. The CDR3 contains 15 residues. Germline CDR1 is SGHDT and CDR2 is YYEEEE. Here the CDR3 reads CASSSEITGGPEAFF. For the CDR3, the DNA is TGTGCCAGCAGCTCGGAAATTACAGGGGGCCCTGAAGCTTTCTTT.

A remark on this clonotype: Compared with germline, one end of the junction differs, possibly owing to a read error. The CDR3 DNA sequence: TGTGCCAGCAGTTCGCCTAGGGGGAGAAGGGACTTC. It codes for CASSSPRGRRDF. V gene TRBV12-3 or TRBV12-4 combines with J gene TRBJ2-1; the D gene is possibly TRBD1 (6 bases). The CDR3 contains 12 residues.

This clonotype was counted a few times. This sequence joins TRBV20-1 and TRBJ2-7; TRBD1 matches at 9 bases. Per germline, CDR1 DFQATT and CDR2 SNEGSKA (reference sequence). The CDR3 runs to 14 residues. The J segment lost 3 bases and the V segment lost 7 bases, leaving 10 bases of the junction unmatched. The chain's CDR3 is CSGTGTGYYYEQYF. The CDR3 bases are TGCAGTGGTACCGGGACAGGGTATTACTACGAGCAGTACTTC.

CDR3 DNA: TGTGCCAGCAGCGGGCGGGACAGCCTACAAGAGACCCAGTACTTC. This translates into CASSGRDSLQETQYF. The chain joins TRBV9 to TRBJ2-5; the D gene is possibly TRBD1 (7 bases). The CDR3 covers 15 residues. Germline V gene sequence: CDR1 SGDLS, CDR2 YYNGEE. V lost 3 bases, J lost 2 bases, and 14 bases lay in between.

The rearrangement joins TRBV29-1 to TRBJ2-5; D is ambiguous. This CDR3 region has 14 residues. V was clipped by 1 base and J by 0 bases, with 9 bases between them. Germline lookup yields CDR1 SQVTM and CDR2 ANQGSEA. CDR3 loop: CSVEGPLYQETQYF. DNA for the CDR3: TGCAGCGTTGAAGGGCCCCTGTACCAAGAGACCCAGTACTTC.

The rearrangement links TRBV12-3 or TRBV12-4 to TRBJ1-5; 8 bases are shared with TRBD1. The CDR3 is made up of 17 amino acids. V dropped 6 bases and J dropped 0; count of bases not matched to a gene: 10. The CDR3, as DNA: TGTGCCAGCAGCAGACAGGGGAAGGGGAATAGCAATCAGCCCCAGCATTTT. Its protein is CASSRQGKGNSNQPQHF.

The rearrangement links TRBV12-3 or TRBV12-4 to TRBJ2-3; D gene unclear. CDR3 size: 11 residues. The ends were cut back, 7 bases at V and 4 bases at J, with 6 bases in the middle. The CDR3 DNA follows: TGTGCCAGCACCCCTTCAGATACGCAGTATTTT. This sequence encodes CASTPSDTQYF.

This clonotype was observed a handful of times. The chain couples TRBV29-1 to TRBJ1-5; weak D call: TRBD1 (5 bases). This CDR3 is built from 13 residues. With 8 bases removed from V and 4 bases from J, the gap between germline ends came to 15 bases. Per germline, CDR1 SQVTM and CDR2 ANQGSEA. For the CDR3, the DNA is TGCAGCACATGGCAGGGTCCAAATCAGCCCCAGCATTTT. Translated, it gives CSTWQGPNQPQHF.

CDR3: CASSDDSAGFRDTQYF. The CDR3 region has the DNA TGTGCCAGCAGTGATGATTCAGCCGGATTCAGAGATACGCAGTATTTT. The chain carries TRBV2 and TRBJ2-3; D unclear. V was shortened by 3 bases and J by 5 bases, with 18 bases between the two germline ends. The germline V gene encodes CDR1 SNHLY and CDR2 FYNNEI. The CDR3 totals 16 residues.

The J gene is TRBJ1-6, the V gene TRBV12-3 or TRBV12-4; perhaps TRBD1 as D (5 bases). CDR3 size: 12 residues. V lost 5 bases and J 10 bases, leaving 9 bases between the germline ends. Written as DNA, the CDR3 is TGTGCCAGCAGTGGGGAGGGGTCACCCCTCCACTTT. Amino acid sequence: CASSGEGSPLHF.